The rows below give T cell receptor beta chains drawn from one sample of a study of blood T cell repertoires in COVID-19. The table came from immunoSEQ multiplex PCR; TCRdb's copy has only in-frame clones and leaves some out. The table lists 300,000 to 450,000 clones, approximately 89% of them singletons, with roughly 2.1% in the top ten. Material: peripheral blood. Every receptor here comes from a woman aged 55 to 70 with COVID-19, enrolled during active disease. CDR3s include the opening cysteine and the closing phenylalanine or tryptophan. Each record gives: V gene, D gene, J gene, CDR3 protein, CDR3 DNA. The D gene is left open where the match is weak.

v_call: TRBV19
d_call: TRBD1
j_call: TRBJ1-1
cdr3_aa: CASRPGQGANTEAFF
cdr3_nt: TGTGCCAGTAGGCCGGGACAGGGGGCGAACACTGAAGCTTTCTTT

v_call: TRBV19
d_call: TRBD1
j_call: TRBJ1-2
cdr3_aa: CASTGTGLGYGYTF
cdr3_nt: TGTGCCAGTACCGGGACAGGCCTTGGGTATGGCTACACCTTC

v_call: TRBV2
d_call: NA
j_call: TRBJ1-5
cdr3_aa: CASRENQPQHF
cdr3_nt: TGTGCCAGCAGAGAGAATCAGCCCCAGCATTTT

v_call: TRBV11-2
d_call: NA
j_call: TRBJ2-3
cdr3_aa: CASSLVMRIVSSTDTQYF
cdr3_nt: TGTGCCAGCAGCTTAGTGATGAGGATAGTTTCCAGCACAGATACGCAGTATTTT

v_call: TRBV14
d_call: NA
j_call: TRBJ1-3
cdr3_aa: CASSQMGGSGNTIYF
cdr3_nt: TGTGCCAGCAGCCAGATGGGGGGCTCTGGAAACACCATATATTTT

v_call: TRBV6-1
d_call: NA
j_call: TRBJ2-3
cdr3_aa: CASSEISGGGHTQYF
cdr3_nt: TGTGCCAGCAGTGAAATATCGGGGGGCGGGCATACGCAGTATTTT

v_call: TRBV9
d_call: TRBD2
j_call: TRBJ2-5
cdr3_aa: CASSFSGGETQYF
cdr3_nt: TGTGCCAGCAGCTTTAGCGGGGGGGAGACCCAGTACTTC

v_call: TRBV6-5
d_call: TRBD1
j_call: TRBJ1-6
cdr3_aa: CASSWGQGNNSPLHF
cdr3_nt: TGTGCCAGCAGTTGGGGACAGGGTAATAATTCACCCCTCCACTTT

v_call: TRBV11-2
d_call: TRBD2
j_call: TRBJ2-5
cdr3_aa: CASTLSGGQETQYF
cdr3_nt: TGTGCCAGCACGCTCTCGGGGGGCCAAGAGACCCAGTACTTC

v_call: TRBV19
d_call: NA
j_call: TRBJ2-1
cdr3_aa: CASTPTGGDEQFF
cdr3_nt: TGTGCCAGTACCCCTACAGGGGGGGATGAGCAGTTCTTC

v_call: TRBV9
d_call: NA
j_call: TRBJ2-5
cdr3_aa: CASSVDPGVRTQYF
cdr3_nt: TGTGCCAGCAGCGTAGACCCAGGGGTAAGGACCCAGTACTTC